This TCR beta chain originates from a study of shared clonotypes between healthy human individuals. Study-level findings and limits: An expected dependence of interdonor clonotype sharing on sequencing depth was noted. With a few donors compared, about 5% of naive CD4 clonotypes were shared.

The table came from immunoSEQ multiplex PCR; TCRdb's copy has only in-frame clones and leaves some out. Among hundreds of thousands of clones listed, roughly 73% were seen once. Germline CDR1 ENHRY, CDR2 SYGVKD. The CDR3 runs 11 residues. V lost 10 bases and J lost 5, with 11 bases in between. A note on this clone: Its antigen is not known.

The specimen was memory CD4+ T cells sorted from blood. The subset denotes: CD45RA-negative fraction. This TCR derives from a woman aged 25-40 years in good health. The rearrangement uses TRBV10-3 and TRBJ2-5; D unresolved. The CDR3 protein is CATTDLETQYF. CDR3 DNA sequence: TGTGCCACCACAGACTTGGAGACCCAGTACTTC.